These T cell receptor beta chains were read from a single sample in a study of shared clonotypes between healthy human individuals. The assay was immunoSEQ multiplex PCR, and TCRdb's table has in-frame clones only and misses some. Of approximately 2.1 million clones in the sample, approximately 95% were seen once. The sequencing input was naive CD4+ T cells from PBMCs. These receptors originate from a man in his late teens or twenties in good health. Some clones in this sample may be carry-over from other donors' samples. Both conserved end residues are part of each CDR3. Fields, in order: D gene, V gene, clone size, J gene, CDR3 DNA, CDR3 protein. The D gene is left open where the match is weak. For some rows the clone size is stated as once, few or many, or as a class when expanded; others skip it.

>.|TRBV9|.|TRBJ2-1
TGTGCCAGCAGTGTTATGAGCTCCTACAATGAGCAGTTCTTC
CASSVMSSYNEQFF
>.|TRBV5-1|.|TRBJ1-2
TGCGCCAGCAGCTTAACCCGGACTAACTATGGCTACACCTTC
CASSLTRTNYGYTF
>.|TRBV28|.|TRBJ2-7
TGTGCCAGCAGTTTTAGGAGACAACTAAGCTACGAGCAGTACTTC
CASSFRRQLSYEQYF
>TRBD2|TRBV5-1|.|TRBJ2-1
TGCGCCAGCAGGCGGATAGCGGGAGGTGTCTACAATGAGCAGTTCTTC
CASRRIAGGVYNEQFF
>.|TRBV11-2|.|TRBJ2-3
TGTGCCAGCAGCGCATCAGCTAGCGCCGGCACAGATACGCAGTATTTT
CASSASASAGTDTQYF
>.|TRBV5-1|.|TRBJ2-5
TGCGCCAGCTCCAGGGGGGGCGGGGAGACCCAGTACTTC
CASSRGGGETQYF
>.|TRBV5-1|.|TRBJ1-1
TGCGCCAGCAGCTTGGGGGGGTGGTCGACGAAGAACACTGAAGCTTTCTTT
CASSLGGWSTKNTEAFF
>TRBD2|TRBV7-6|.|TRBJ2-1
TGTGCCAGCAGCTTAAGACTAGCGCTGACGTACAATGAGCAGTTCTTC
CASSLRLALTYNEQFF
>TRBD2|TRBV7-3|.|TRBJ2-2
TGTGCCAGCAGCGCACTTCGGGGGGGCGCCGGGGAGCTGTTTTTT
CASSALRGGAGELFF
>.|TRBV30|.|TRBJ2-1
TGTGCCTGGAGTGTACGCAGAGACAATGAGCAGTTCTTC
CAWSVRRDNEQFF
>TRBD2|TRBV10-3|.|TRBJ2-3
TGTGCCATCAGTGCGGGACTAGCGATAACAGATACGCAGTATTTT
CAISAGLAITDTQYF
>TRBD1|TRBV9|once|TRBJ2-7
TGTGCCAGCAGCGCGAGGACAGGGGGCTCCTACGAGCAGTACTTC
CASSARTGGSYEQYF
>.|TRBV11-1|.|TRBJ1-2
TGTGCCAGCAGCGAGACAGAATTTTCCTACACCTTC
CASSETEFSYTF
>.|TRBV7-8|.|TRBJ2-5
TGTGCCAGCAGCTTAGCGAGGGCAGAAGAGACCCAGTACTTC
CASSLARAEETQYF
>TRBD1|TRBV18|.|TRBJ2-1
TGTGCCAGCTCACCACCTACAGGGGGCTTCAACAATGAGCAGTTCTTC
CASSPPTGGFNNEQFF
>.|TRBV5-1|.|TRBJ2-5
TGCGCCAGCAGCTTGGAAGGGTCAGGGACCCAGTACTTC
CASSLEGSGTQYF
>.|TRBV28|.|TRBJ2-6
TGTGCCAGCAGTTTAGGGCTAGCCCGCTCTGGGGCCAACGTCCTGACTTTC
CASSLGLARSGANVLTF
>TRBD2|TRBV5-6|once|TRBJ2-3
TGTGCCAGCAGCGTCGGACTAGCGTGGGGCACAGATACGCAGTATTTT
CASSVGLAWGTDTQYF
>.|TRBV30|.|TRBJ2-1
TGTGCCCTCGGCCGGGGGGCGGATGAGCAGTTCTTC
CALGRGADEQFF
>.|TRBV7-9|.|TRBJ2-3
TGTGCCAGCAGCTCCGTTGGGTTCACAGATACGCAGTATTTT
CASSSVGFTDTQYF